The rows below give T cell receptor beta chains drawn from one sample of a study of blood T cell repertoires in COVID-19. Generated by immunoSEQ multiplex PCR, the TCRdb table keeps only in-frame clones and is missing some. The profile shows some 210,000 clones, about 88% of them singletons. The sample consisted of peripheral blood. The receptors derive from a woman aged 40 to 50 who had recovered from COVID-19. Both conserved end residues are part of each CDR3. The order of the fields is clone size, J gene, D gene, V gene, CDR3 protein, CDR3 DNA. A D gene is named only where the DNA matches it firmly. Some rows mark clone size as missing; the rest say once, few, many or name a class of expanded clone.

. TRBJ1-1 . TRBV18 CASRTGMNTEAFF TGTGCCAGCCGAACAGGGATGAACACTGAAGCTTTCTTT
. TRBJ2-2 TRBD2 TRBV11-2 CASSPGLETGELFF TGTGCCAGCAGCCCCGGACTAGAGACCGGGGAGCTGTTTTTT
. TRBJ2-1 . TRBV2 CASSGPGHGGSSYNEQFF TGTGCCAGCAGCGGACCGGGACATGGCGGTTCGTCCTACAATGAGCAGTTCTTC
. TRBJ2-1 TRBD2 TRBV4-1 CASSQGTGTRSNEQFF TGCGCCAGCAGCCAAGGGACCGGGACTAGATCGAATGAGCAGTTCTTC
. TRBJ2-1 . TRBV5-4 CASSLEGGSYNEQFF TGTGCCAGCAGCCTTGAAGGGGGTTCCTACAATGAGCAGTTCTTC
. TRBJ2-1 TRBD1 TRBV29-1 CSVEDPRTGGGEQFF TGCAGCGTTGAAGATCCTCGGACAGGGGGCGGTGAGCAGTTCTTC
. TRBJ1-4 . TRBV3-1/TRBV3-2 CASVLSSGNEKLFF TGTGCCAGCGTTCTCTCTTCGGGAAATGAAAAACTGTTTTTT
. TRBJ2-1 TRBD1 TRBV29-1 CSVAQRTGGNEQFF TGCAGCGTCGCCCAGAGGACAGGGGGCAATGAGCAGTTCTTC
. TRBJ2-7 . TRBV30 CAWSRGGTSYEQYF TGTGCCTGGAGTAGGGGGGGAACCTCCTACGAGCAGTACTTC
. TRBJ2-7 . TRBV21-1 CASSNTPSGVDEQYF TGTGCCAGCAGCAATACCCCTAGCGGAGTCGACGAGCAGTACTTC
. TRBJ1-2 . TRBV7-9 CASSFVAGGSYGYTF TGTGCCAGCAGCTTCGTCGCGGGAGGAAGCTATGGCTACACCTTC
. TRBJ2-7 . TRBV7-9 CASSLLTVQEQYF TGTGCCAGCAGCTTGCTCACAGTACAGGAGCAGTACTTC
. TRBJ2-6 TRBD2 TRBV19 CASKIAGAGANVLTF TGTGCCAGTAAAATAGCGGGAGCTGGGGCCAACGTCCTGACTTTC
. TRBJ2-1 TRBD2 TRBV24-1 CATSDLRGVNEQFF TGTGCCACCAGTGATTTGCGGGGGGTTAATGAGCAGTTCTTC
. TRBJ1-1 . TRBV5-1 CASRRETSGTEAFF TGCGCCAGCAGACGGGAGACATCGGGAACTGAAGCTTTCTTT
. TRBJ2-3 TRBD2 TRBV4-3 CASSQGRAGYADTQYF TGCGCCAGCAGCCAAGGTCGAGCGGGATACGCAGATACGCAGTATTTT
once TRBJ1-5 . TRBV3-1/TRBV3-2 CASSPRTAVNQPQHF TGTGCCAGCAGCCCCCGGACAGCGGTTAATCAGCCCCAGCATTTT
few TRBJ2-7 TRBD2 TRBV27 CASSWRLAGTYEQYF TGTGCCAGCAGTTGGAGACTAGCGGGGACCTACGAGCAGTACTTC
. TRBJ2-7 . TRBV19 CASSISGGAEQYF TGTGCCAGTAGTATATCGGGGGGCGCCGAGCAGTACTTC
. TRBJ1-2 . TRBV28 CASSFGLNYGYTF TGTGCCAGCAGTTTTGGACTGAACTATGGCTACACCTTC
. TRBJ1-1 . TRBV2 CASRWTVRYTEAFF TGTGCCAGCAGATGGACAGTTAGATACACTGAAGCTTTCTTT
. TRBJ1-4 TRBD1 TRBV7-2 CASSSQTGEAEKLFF TGTGCCAGCAGCTCACAGACAGGGGAGGCGGAAAAACTGTTTTTT
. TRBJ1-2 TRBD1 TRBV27 CASSTLTGRDANYGYTF TGTGCCAGCAGTACCCTGACAGGGCGGGATGCTAACTATGGCTACACCTTC
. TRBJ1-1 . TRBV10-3 CAISDTAGGSPEAFF TGTGCCATCAGTGATACTGCAGGAGGAAGTCCTGAAGCTTTCTTT
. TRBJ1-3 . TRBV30 CAWSGAGDTIYF TGTGCCTGGAGTGGGGCGGGAGACACCATATATTTT
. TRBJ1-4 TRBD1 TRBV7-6 CASTAGTAATNEKLFF TGTGCCAGCACGGCCGGGACAGCAGCAACTAATGAAAAACTGTTTTTT
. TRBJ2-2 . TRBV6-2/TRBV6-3 CASSYLQMNGELFF TGTGCCAGCAGTTACCTTCAGATGAACGGGGAGCTGTTTTTT
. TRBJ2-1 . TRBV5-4 CASSFLKGGYNEQFF TGTGCCAGCAGCTTCCTAAAAGGCGGTTACAATGAGCAGTTCTTC
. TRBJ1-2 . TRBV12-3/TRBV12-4 CASSFNVGYTF TGTGCCAGCAGTTTCAATGTCGGCTACACCTTC
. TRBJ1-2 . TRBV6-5 CASRKTDSYGYTF TGTGCCAGCAGGAAGACGGACTCCTATGGCTACACCTTC